This T cell receptor beta chain was observed in a study of cytomegalovirus exposure and HLA in healthy donors. This clone was detected a few times. Its antigen remains unknown. Findings and limits, study-wide: In a later analysis, HLA-associated beta chains showed higher expansion and lower generation probabilities than comparable chains.

60 Vbeta and 13 Jbeta primers were used in PCR. The repertoire was sequenced with immunoSEQ multiplex PCR; TCRdb's copy has only in-frame clones and lacks some. Of some 90,000 clones in the sample, roughly four fifths were seen once. There are 14 residues in the CDR3. Germline V gene data show CDR1 as MNHEY and CDR2 as SVGAGI. Trimming stripped 10 bases from V and 6 bases from J, with 19 bases between. This sequence originates from a man aged 25-45 years in good health and CMV-seronegative. The chain carries TRBV6-5 and TRBJ2-1; D may be TRBD1 (6 bases). The sequencing sample was made of PBMCs. The CDR3 bases are TGTGCCACCCGGCCGTCAAAAGGGGGCAATGAGCAGTTCTTC. This gives the protein CATRPSKGGNEQFF.